This T cell receptor (beta chain) comes out of a study of beta chain features in type 1 diabetes. This clone came up a few times. Trimming took 4 bases from V and 7 from J, leaving 19 bases between them. Germline-derived CDR1 and CDR2 are LGHNA and YSLEER. CDR3 length equals 15 residues. The isolated RNA, all of it, was reverse transcribed, so expressed TCRB transcripts were what got sequenced. Assay used: immunoSEQ multiplex PCR; TCRdb lists only in-frame clones, some missing. The table records over 350,000 clones, over 13% of them present only once. The TCR sequence derives from a woman aged 18-29 years in good health. Specimen: naive CD4+ T cells from blood. The rearrangement joins TRBV4-3 to TRBJ1-1; D is possibly TRBD1 (6 bases). The CDR3 nucleotides are TGCGCCAGCAGCCCGATGGGGGGGGGCAGAGTTGAAGCTTTCTTT. Encoded protein: CASSPMGGGRVEAFF.